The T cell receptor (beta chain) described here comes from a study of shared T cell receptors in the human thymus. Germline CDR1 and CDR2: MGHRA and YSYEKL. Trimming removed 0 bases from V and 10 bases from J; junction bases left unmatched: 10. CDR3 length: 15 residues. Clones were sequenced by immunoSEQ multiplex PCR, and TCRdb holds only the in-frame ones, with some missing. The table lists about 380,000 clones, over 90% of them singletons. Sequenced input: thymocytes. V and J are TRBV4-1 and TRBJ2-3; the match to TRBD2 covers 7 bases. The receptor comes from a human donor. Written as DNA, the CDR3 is TGCGCCAGCAGCCAAGATCGGGCGGGAGAAATGGCGCAGTATTTT. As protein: CASSQDRAGEMAQYF.